This entry is about one T cell receptor (beta chain). Its binding antigen is unknown. No clone much larger than this one lies a single base away; base qualities are absent. From the cysteine up to the phenylalanine, the CDR3 has a length of 16 residues. CDR3 DNA only is kept here, 48 bases in frame from base 1. V is pruned by 0 bases and J by 4 bases, leaving 5 bases of the junction without a gene match. The germline V gene supplies CDR1 LGHNA and CDR2 YSLEER. Systemically healthy Caucasian individuals from Russia, 35 to 50 in total and aged about 6 to 100 years, were included as donors. Ten milliliters of peripheral blood were collected from each donor into EDTA-treated Vacutainer tubes. PBMCs were isolated by Ficoll-Paque density-gradient centrifugation, with at least 7 million obtained per sample. Trizol reagent was used to extract total RNA from the PBMCs, yielding at least 6 micrograms per sample. Naive CD45RAhigh/CD27high T cell percentages were measured by flow cytometry on a PBMC aliquot from every donor.

Libraries were built with 5' RACE. These reads were obtained on an Illumina HiSeq 2500. A second roughly 6 to 12 cycle PCR used a sample-barcoded 5' primer and a J-beta primer mix. Each TCR beta cDNA molecule received a unique molecular identifier from a template-switch 5' adaptor carrying 12 random nucleotides. Each sample yielded at least 3 million CDR3-containing paired-end reads. First-strand cDNA synthesis was performed from all RNA using the Mint cDNA synthesis kit, with priming by a TRBC-specific oligonucleotide. Following uracil-DNA glycosylase treatment, a first 18-cycle PCR with universal primers M1SS and BC2_uni_R was performed on all cDNA. In the paper's pipeline: For normalization, 1 million high-quality reads were randomly selected from each sample, with every read carrying a distinct molecular identifier. Instead of being binned into consensus sequences, reads with shared molecular identifiers were discarded. MiTCR, run with a Q25 quality threshold and the strictest error-elimination algorithm, handled CDR3 identification, clonotype clustering and error correction. Lower-bound total TCR beta diversity was estimated with a nonparametric unseen species model using Euler transformation. TCRdb handled the public reads itself, with Q25 trimming in fastp and clone calling in MiXCR, and kept productive beta chains. Rows are unified per CDR3 protein, each entry keeping the most common DNA and genes. TCRdb assigned the V and J calls; the authors' analysis was not used. This sample is represented by roughly 800,000 distinct CDR3 sequences; roughly 60% of them were singletons. The ten largest clones add up to about 20% of the sample.

This record belongs to a study of blood T cells in healthy people across ages (dated by TCRdb to about 2015). With regard to the full study: Template switching captured roughly one uniquely barcoded TCR beta cDNA molecule per two T cells in model experiments. Two additional independent replicas of 1 million unique cDNA reads from the same blood draw were analyzed for two donors (one aged 18 to 30 and one aged 80 or older). To avoid experimental bias, donors of different ages were distributed randomly across sequencing lanes. The study measured age-related changes in TCR beta repertoire diversity using deep sequencing normalized with unique cDNA molecular identifiers. Four age groups were formed from the donors: young (average 16 years), middle-aged (just under 40), aged (around 68) and long-lived (more than 75). What the authors observed across the whole study: Total diversity estimates from one million sequenced T cells were considered lower bounds and underestimates. Observed TCR beta diversity correlated strongly with the percentage of naive T cells measured by flow cytometry. Compared with the aged group, the long-lived group had more naive CD4+ T cells, fewer expanded clones and increased TCR diversity, suggesting age selection. Because the CMV infection status of the donors was unknown, age-related changes in expanded clonotypes may potentially have been confounded. Because profiling used bulk unsorted PBMCs, naive and antigen-experienced compartments could not be compared conclusively. Observed TCR beta diversity per million T cells fell roughly linearly with age, and a significant reduction was already apparent by age approximately 41.

The chain is made from TRBV4-3 and TRBJ2-3; 9 central bases correspond to TRBD2. This receptor was taken from a man aged 25-45 years in good health. Sequencing used blood. The CDR3: CASSQDLAGSADTQYF. The nucleotide sequence reads TGCGCCAGCAGCCAAGACCTAGCGGGATCTGCAGATACGCAGTATTTT.